This T cell receptor beta chain emerged from a study of Graves' ophthalmopathy and Graves' hyperthyroidism. V lost 5 bases to trimming and J lost 4 bases; unmatched junction nucleotides: 8. The CDR3 loop spans 14 amino acids. CDR1 and CDR2 from the germline V gene are DFQATT and SNEGSKA (reference sequence). This clonotype was detected ten times or more. Beta-chain TCR CDR3 regions were amplified from RNA transcripts. The authors performed first-round RT-PCR with HTBI primers and then a second-round multiplex PCR. Each CDR3 protein is one row after TCRdb ran MiXCR on the multiplex PCR reads. The sample yields 200,000 to 250,000 distinct CDR3 sequences, roughly 21% seen once.

The chain has TRBV20-1 and TRBJ2-1, with 7 bases lining up with TRBD1. The sample comprised peripheral blood. The TCR was taken from a woman aged 50 to 60 with Graves' ophthalmopathy. The CDR3 nucleotides read TGCAGTGCTTGGGGGACAGAGGGTTACAATGAGCAGTTCTTC. Protein product: CSAWGTEGYNEQFF.